The 26 T cell receptor beta chains in this list originate from one sample, sequenced in a study of persistence of HIV-infected CD4 T cells (dated by TCRdb to 2018 to 2020). Reading the label with the study, this specimen's treatment or condition is: suppressive antiretroviral therapy. Cells were stimulated with anti-CD3/anti-CD28 magnetic beads as a nonspecific positive control representing the CD4+ T cell repertoire. CD4+ T cells that responded were sorted based on upregulation of both CD40 ligand and CD69. No antigen has been identified for these receptors. The immunoSEQ hsTCRB assay version 4, run in survey mode, was used to sequence TCRbeta repertoires from genomic DNA. Held by TCRdb, this immuneACCESS table contains in-frame sequences only and omits some clones. Under half of the omission traces to an unresolved V gene where checked; the cause of the rest is unknown. In this sample the table shows tens of thousands of clones, 88% of which occur a single time. The ten largest clones capture around 0.48% of the sample.

The sample consisted of CD4+ T cells sorted from PBMCs after roughly 19-hour stimulation, taken from a patient who received antiretroviral therapy. This specimen's cell subset or site label, per the study, means: CD40L+CD69+ CD4 T cells responding to anti-CD3/anti-CD28 beads, representing the overall repertoire. These receptors were taken from an adult woman with HIV who was CMV-seropositive.

The chain couples TRBV29-1 to TRBJ2-7, with D unclear. V dropped 6 bases and J dropped 0 bases, with 18 bases sitting between them. In germline, CDR1 is SQVTM, CDR2 ANQGSEA. This CDR3 is built from 15 residues. The CDR3 protein is CSVIPDGTSSYEQYF. DNA for the CDR3: TGCAGCGTAATTCCGGATGGCACGAGCTCCTACGAGCAGTACTTC.

This clone was observed a single time. This sequence joins TRBV24-1 and TRBJ1-5; 9 nucleotides agree with TRBD1. V lost 7 bases, J lost 6 bases, and 6 bases stayed unmatched. There are 14 residues in the CDR3. Germline lookup yields CDR1 KGHDR and CDR2 SFDVKD. As DNA, the CDR3 is TGTGCCACCAGCGGGACAGGGAGGGCTCAGCCCCAGCATTTT. The encoded protein is CATSGTGRAQPQHF.

V gene TRBV21-1 combines with J gene TRBJ2-4; the D call TRBD1 from the table was never checked on the DNA. TRBV21-1 is recorded as a pseudogene. The CDR3 has 14 amino acids. CDR3 sequence: CAYPEQGVENIQYF. CDR3 DNA sequence: TGTGCCTACCCCGAACAGGGCGTAGAAAACATTCAGTACTTC.

V gene TRBV7-6 combines with J gene TRBJ2-2; possibly TRBD1 for D (6 bases). Per the germline V gene, CDR1 is SGHVS and CDR2 is FNYEAQ. This CDR3 spans 16 amino acids. Trimming removed 5 bases at V and 2 bases at J, with 15 bases between. The CDR3 DNA reads TGTGCCAGCAGCCAAACCGGGACACCCAACACCGGGGAGCTGTTTTTT. Translation gives CASSQTGTPNTGELFF.

This clone was recorded a few times. The genes are TRBV24-1 and TRBJ1-5; TRBD1 matches at 8 bases. Germline-derived CDR1 and CDR2 are KGHDR and SFDVKD. This CDR3 spans 13 amino acids. After removal of 6 bases from V and 6 bases from J, the junction contained 3 bases not matched to a gene. The CDR3 region has the DNA TGTGCCACCAGTCCAGGGGGCAGTCAGCCCCAGCATTTT. This sequence encodes CATSPGGSQPQHF.

This chain connects TRBV6-2 or TRBV6-3 to TRBJ2-5; 11 bases line up with TRBD2. This CDR3 has 16 amino acids. Unmatched junction bases numbered 7, after V lost 6 bases and J lost 1 base. CDR1 and CDR2 (germline): MNHEY, SVGEGT. This chain's CDR3 is CASSPLAGGPQETQYF. As DNA, the CDR3 is TGTGCCAGCAGCCCTCTAGCGGGGGGCCCCCAAGAGACCCAGTACTTC.

The count of this clone is one. This chain uses TRBV2 with TRBJ1-3; no clear D gene. The CDR3 contains 14 residues. The germline V and J ends were trimmed by 3 bases and 0 bases, with 6 bases remaining between them. Looked up from germline, CDR1 is SNHLY and CDR2 is FYNNEI. In DNA, the CDR3 is TGTGCCAGCAGTGACGGGCTCTCTGGAAACACCATATATTTT. The encoded protein is CASSDGLSGNTIYF.

This clone has a single count. V and J are TRBV12-3 or TRBV12-4 and TRBJ1-5; D ambiguous. V was trimmed by 5 bases and J by 4 bases, leaving 6 bases between them. This CDR3 spans 12 amino acids. The CDR3 region is CASSVQNQPQHF. CDR3 sequence (DNA): TGTGCCAGCAGTGTACAGAATCAGCCCCAGCATTTT.

The V and J genes are TRBV7-2 and TRBJ2-1, with D possibly matching TRBD1 (5 bases). This CDR3 spans 14 amino acids. CDR1 and CDR2 from the germline V gene are SGHTA and FQGNSA. Trimming shortened V by 1 base and J by 8 bases, and 12 bases separated the two germline ends. This CDR3 is CASSLDWGSDEQFF. The CDR3 DNA reads TGTGCCAGCAGCTTAGACTGGGGCTCAGATGAGCAGTTCTTC.

The chain joins TRBV12-3 or TRBV12-4 to TRBJ1-1; the D is unclear. CDR3 length equals 11 residues. Trimming took off 7 bases at V and 1 base at J, with 4 bases between the two ends. The CDR3 loop is CASTRNTEAFF. The DNA of the CDR3 is TGTGCCAGCACGAGGAACACTGAAGCTTTCTTT.

The chain has TRBV24-1 and TRBJ1-2, with D uncertain. The CDR3 covers 13 residues. V was trimmed by 9 bases and J by 1 base, leaving 11 bases between them. The germline CDR1 and CDR2 sequences are KGHDR and SFDVKD. As DNA, the CDR3 is TGTGCCACCGCGGACGGCCATAACTATGGCTACACCTTC. Translated: CATADGHNYGYTF.

The chain recombines TRBV5-5 with TRBJ1-2; TRBD1 matches at 7 bases. The germline V gene encodes CDR1 SGHKS and CDR2 YYEKEE (reference sequence). The CDR3 is made up of 14 amino acids. V shed 5 bases, J shed 1 base, and the junction held 5 bases outside the gene matches. The CDR3 coding sequence is TGTGCCAGCAGGGATGACAGGGTTAACTATGGCTACACCTTC. Translated, it gives CASRDDRVNYGYTF.

The chain carries TRBV25-1 and TRBJ1-2; unclear D gene. This CDR3 is built from 12 residues. Germline loops: CDR1 MGHDK, CDR2 SYGVNS. V dropped 5 bases and J dropped 8 bases, with 12 bases sitting between them. In DNA, the CDR3 is TGTGCCAGCAGTCGGAGGGCGGGAGGCTACACCTTC. Translated: CASSRRAGGYTF.

The chain carries TRBV30 and TRBJ1-2; D unclear. Germline-derived CDR1 and CDR2 are GTSNPN and SVGIG (reference sequence). There are 11 residues in the CDR3. Between the trimmed V and J ends, which lost 0 bases and 8 bases, there was a span of 7 bases. This CDR3 reads CAWSVGIGYTF. In nucleotides, the CDR3 is TGTGCCTGGAGTGTAGGGATCGGCTACACCTTC.

The V and J genes are TRBV2 and TRBJ2-5, with D possibly being TRBD1 or TRBD2 (5 bases each). The V and J ends lost 5 bases and 1 base respectively, with 8 bases between them. The CDR3 sequence is 13 residues long. The germline V gene encodes CDR1 SNHLY and CDR2 FYNNEI. The CDR3 spells CASSRDGQETQYF. As DNA, the CDR3 is TGTGCCAGCAGTCGGGACGGCCAAGAGACCCAGTACTTC.

The rearrangement links TRBV30 to TRBJ2-1; D call uncertain. CDR3 size: 11 residues. Germline CDR1 is GTSNPN and CDR2 is SVGIG (reference sequence). V was clipped by 7 bases and J by 9 bases, with 13 bases between them. The CDR3 is CAYQTLVEQFF. The CDR3 DNA is TGTGCCTATCAAACTCTCGTTGAGCAGTTCTTC.

The J gene is TRBJ2-2, the V gene TRBV5-1; D is perhaps TRBD1 (6 bases). The germline gives CDR1 SGHRS, CDR2 YFSETQ. The CDR3 is made up of 15 amino acids. The ends were cut back, 1 base at V and 3 bases at J, with 10 bases in the middle. CDR3 DNA sequence: TGCGCCAGCAGCTTGAAGGACAGCCACACCGGGGAGCTGTTTTTT. It is translated as CASSLKDSHTGELFF. Complete variable domain (other parts from reference TRBV5-1 and TRBJ2-2): KAGVTQTPRYLIKTRGQQVTLSCSPISGHRSVSWYQQTPGQGLQFLFEYFSETQRNKGNFPGRFSGRQFSNSRSEMNVSTLELGDSALYLCASSLKDSHTGELFFGEGSRLTVL.

Details on this clone: Other DNA sequences of this sample code for an identical CDR3. This CDR3 is CASSQDLQGPYNEQFF. CDR3 in DNA: TGCGCCAGCAGCCAAGATCTTCAGGGGCCCTACAATGAGCAGTTCTTC. The chain is built from TRBV4-1 and TRBJ2-1, with D possibly TRBD1 on 6 matching bases. The CDR3 runs 16 residues. The germline gives CDR1 MGHRA, CDR2 YSYEKL. The V gene lost 0 bases and the J gene lost 2 bases, with 11 bases spanning the gap.

This chain links TRBV5-8 with TRBJ2-5, with D perhaps TRBD2 (6 bases). V was trimmed by 0 bases and J by 1 base, leaving 16 bases between them. CDR1 is SGHTS, CDR2 YDEGEE, per germline. CDR3 size: 17 residues. The CDR3 sequence is CASSLAGAGLPQETQYF. The CDR3 DNA is TGTGCCAGCAGCTTGGCCGGTGCGGGACTTCCCCAAGAGACCCAGTACTTC.

The genes are TRBV2 and TRBJ1-2, with D perhaps TRBD1 (5 bases). In germline, CDR1 is SNHLY, CDR2 FYNNEI. V dropped 6 bases and J dropped 8 bases, with 16 bases sitting between them. The CDR3 extends over 13 amino acids. In DNA, the CDR3 is TGTGCCAGCAGCCTCAGGGCTTCTTGGGGCTACACCTTC. It encodes CASSLRASWGYTF. Full variable domain (remainder filled in from reference TRBV2 and TRBJ1-2): EPEVTQTPSHQVTQMGQEVILRCVPISNHLYFYWYRQILGQKVEFLVSFYNNEISEKSEIFDDQFSVERPDGSNFTLKIRSTKLEDSAMYFCASSLRASWGYTFGSGTRLTVV.

The chain uses TRBV2 and TRBJ2-5; 11 bases are shared with TRBD2. The V gene's germline CDR1 is SNHLY and CDR2 FYNNEI. The CDR3 loop spans 18 amino acids. The V segment lost 4 bases and the J segment 4 bases; nucleotides outside the gene matches: 14. As DNA, the CDR3 is TGTGCCAGCAGTGTCCAATACGGGACTAGCGGCCCCCGAGAGACCCAGTACTTC. This codes for CASSVQYGTSGPRETQYF.

The CDR3 region is CASSPPMRRPSTDTQYF. The CDR3 bases are TGTGCCAGCTCACCACCCATGAGGAGGCCAAGCACAGATACGCAGTATTTT. V usage is TRBV18 and J usage is TRBJ2-3, with D maybe TRBD2 (5 bases). The CDR3 consists of 17 residues. Trimming cost V 0 bases and J 0 bases, with 13 bases left between them. In germline, CDR1 is KGHSH, CDR2 LQKENI.

The chain uses TRBV19 and TRBJ1-2, with a possible D match to TRBD1 (6 bases). Trimming left V 5 bases short and J 1 base short, with 17 bases between. Germline lookup yields CDR1 LNHDA and CDR2 SQIVND (reference sequence). This CDR3 is built from 16 residues. The CDR3 sequence is CASSSNRDLFNYGYTF. In nucleotides, the CDR3 is TGTGCCAGTAGTTCGAACAGGGACCTCTTTAACTATGGCTACACCTTC.

The chain uses TRBV5-5 and TRBJ2-3, with D uncertain. This CDR3 region has 16 residues. The V end was cut by 0 bases, the J end by 0 bases, with 11 bases between. CDR1 and CDR2 from the germline V gene are SGHKS and YYEKEE (reference sequence). The DNA of the CDR3 is TGTGCCAGCAGCTTGGTAGCTACGGTTAGCACAGATACGCAGTATTTT. This codes for CASSLVATVSTDTQYF.

The CDR3 DNA reads as TGTGCCAGCAGCCCTCCCATCCCCGTAACAGCCGGCTACACCTTC. Residues: CASSPPIPVTAGYTF. The chain employs TRBV14 and TRBJ1-2; D call uncertain. The CDR3 runs 15 residues. V was clipped by 4 bases and J by 8 bases, with 20 bases between them. The germline gives CDR1 SGHDN, CDR2 FVKESK.

V gene TRBV5-4 combines with J gene TRBJ1-1, with D hard to call. The ends were cut back, 1 base at V and 1 base at J, with 5 bases in the middle. Germline lookup yields CDR1 SGHNT and CDR2 YYREEE (reference sequence). The CDR3 consists of 13 residues. CDR3 protein: CASSLYANTEAFF. The CDR3, as DNA: TGTGCCAGCAGCTTGTATGCGAACACTGAAGCTTTCTTT.